This T cell receptor (beta chain) comes out of a study of tumor and adjacent non-tumor tissue in lung cancer (dated by TCRdb to the late 2010s). Background on the whole study: By cancer type, the cohort comprised 12 to 13 adenocarcinoma patients, a couple of squamous cell carcinoma patients and 1 small cell lung cancer patient. Among the roughly 15 patients, ages ranged from about 30 to 80 years, roughly ten were men and 5 were women, and disease was TNM stage I to III. Sequencing produced 125,075,908 productive TCRbeta reads in total, an average of about 4.17 million reads per sample. The study compared bulk TCRbeta repertoires between lung tumor tissue and matched distant non-tumor lung tissue from 15 lung cancer patients. For each patient, one tumor sample and one normal lung sample were taken, giving thirty paired specimens that underwent TCRbeta CDR3 sequencing. Overall study outcomes, separate from this receptor: The top 100 clones made up a significantly larger cumulative share of the repertoire in normal lung than in tumor tissue. Younger patients had significantly higher TCR diversity, and higher tumor TCR diversity was associated with shorter overall and disease-free survival. Only 15 or so patients were included in the cohort, and the need for larger samples and more detailed clinical data was noted by the authors. Because peripheral blood was not sequenced, blood TCRbeta repertoires in the lung cancer patients of the study were not examined. Tumor tissue showed significantly higher TCR diversity (inverse Simpson) than normal lung tissue, at around 450 vs 150 (P = 0.0075, Mann-Whitney U test). The sequencing platform is not named in the methods, and unique molecular identifiers are not mentioned.

RNA was isolated from bulk unsorted tissue, and RNA quality was assessed with a NanoDrop ND-1000 and an Agilent 2100. The donors were newly diagnosed lung cancer patients admitted for thoracic surgery in China from August to November 2014 who had not received prior chemotherapy. The study excluded patients who had received radiotherapy or chemotherapy before or who had another cancer at the same time. Surgical tissue pieces of about 1-2.1 cm3 were preserved in RNAlater solution and were kept at -80 degrees C until use. The CDR3 sequence runs 15 residues, both termini included. In the germline V gene (reference sequence), CDR1 corresponds to DFQATT and CDR2 to SNEGSKA. The protocol used for the library was multiplex PCR. Reads for this sample came from an Illumina HiSeq 2500. TCRbeta libraries were built by three rounds of nested PCR using primers (Table S4), following protocols modified from ARM-PCR. Before sequencing, PCR products of 200-500 bp were excised from the gel and purified with the QIAquick gel extraction kit. The paper's processing steps were these. Reads were cleaned using Trimmomatic, were merged into complete CDR3 sequences using FLASH, and were assigned to V(D)J germline segments using MiTCR. Clonal diversity was calculated as the inverse Simpson's index using VDJtools. In-frame sequences lacking a premature stop codon were counted as productive reads. TCRdb itself trimmed the public reads at Q25 with fastp, ran MiXCR and retained productive beta chains. Identical CDR3 protein sequences are pooled into one entry, listed with their most common genes and DNA. What appears here as the V and J calls and clone size reflects TCRdb's work, not the paper's. This sample gives about 110,000 distinct CDR3 sequences in total; roughly 75% of them show up just once. Jointly, the top ten make up 30% to 45% of the sample.

Concerning this clonotype: The antigen it recognizes is unknown. As the CDR3 is not closed by the conserved phenylalanine or tryptophan, this likely results from a read error. No DNA is shown, since the ends of the CDR3 on it are uncertain; the CDR3 is the one TCRdb lists.

What was sequenced was lung tumor tissue. Here the chain combines TRBV20-1 and TRBJ1-5. The TCR sequence derives from a woman aged 55-69 years with non-small cell lung cancer. CDR3 loop: CSARSAGSSNQPHHL.